This T cell receptor beta chain was identified in a study of CD8 T cells in Susac syndrome. Multiple sclerosis controls were treatment-naive patients with stable or active relapsing-remitting disease. Negative isolation was used for CD8+ and CD4+ T cells and FACS enrichment for TEMRA cells. With random hexamers, reverse transcription was performed on about 0.5 to 1 ug of RNA. The immunoSEQ assay covered 54 Vbeta and 13 Jbeta segments for CDR3. TCRdb used MiXCR to reprocess the immunoSEQ multiplex PCR reads, holding one entry per CDR3 protein. The sample includes over 200,000 distinct CDR3 sequences, approximately 95% seen only once; the top ten take 0.082%. The V and J ends lost 2 bases and 11 bases respectively, with 12 bases between them. This CDR3 has 12 amino acids. Germline V gives CDR1 MNHEY, CDR2 SVGAGI.

The TCR sequence derives from a human donor with multiple sclerosis. This chain connects TRBV6-5 to TRBJ1-1; TRBD1 might be the D (6 bases). Sequenced sample: CD4+ T cells from PBMCs. The CDR3 protein is CASSYRGVEAFF. DNA for the CDR3: TGTGCCAGCAGTTACAGGGGGGTCGAGGCTTTCTTT.